The 29 T cell receptor beta chains listed next were all sequenced from one sample in a study of cytomegalovirus exposure and HLA in healthy donors. The PCR had 60 Vbeta and 13 Jbeta primers. Clones were sequenced by immunoSEQ multiplex PCR, and TCRdb holds only the in-frame ones, with some missing. The repertoire holds about 180,000 clones, with under 80% as singletons. Sequencing was performed on PBMCs. These TCRs come from a human donor in good health.

This chain joins TRBV5-1 and TRBJ2-2; TRBD1 matches 8 bases. Germline CDR1 reads SGHRS; CDR2 reads YFSETQ. Losses at the gene ends were 6 bases for V and 2 bases for J; bases not matched to a gene: 6. The CDR3 loop spans 15 amino acids. The CDR3: CASTGTGTNTGELFF. The CDR3 DNA sequence: TGCGCCAGCACCGGGACAGGAACAAACACCGGGGAGCTGTTTTTT.

The chain combines TRBV6-5 with TRBJ2-3; D may be TRBD2 (7 bases). CDR3 length: 15 residues. Trimming shortened V by 4 bases and J by 4 bases, and 15 bases separated the two germline ends. The germline V gene encodes CDR1 MNHEY and CDR2 SVGAGI. The CDR3 sequence is CASSFRGATADTQYF. For the CDR3, the DNA is TGTGCCAGCAGTTTTCGGGGGGCCACGGCAGATACGCAGTATTTT.

There are a few counts of this clone. V usage is TRBV5-4 and J usage is TRBJ1-4; tentative D call: TRBD1 (6 bases). Between the trimmed V and J ends, which lost 3 bases and 3 bases, there was a span of 12 bases. The CDR3 totals 15 residues. Germline CDR1 and CDR2: SGHNT and YYREEE (reference sequence). Here the CDR3 reads CASSYIGGSNEKLFF. For the CDR3, the DNA is TGTGCCAGCAGCTATATAGGGGGATCTAATGAAAAACTGTTTTTT.

This clone was recorded a few times. The genes are TRBV5-4 and TRBJ1-2; the D gene is possibly TRBD1 (6 bases). Germline CDR1 SGHNT, CDR2 YYREEE (reference sequence). This CDR3 has 14 amino acids. The V end was cut by 5 bases, the J end by 2 bases, with 13 bases between. DNA of the CDR3: TGTGCCAGCAGTCCGGACAGTATCAACTATGGCTACACCTTC. It is translated as CASSPDSINYGYTF.

The rearrangement uses TRBV5-1 and TRBJ2-7, with 8 positions matching TRBD1. The junction had 5 bases not matched to a gene; V was cut back by 2 bases and J by 4 bases. The CDR3 is 14 residues long. The germline gives CDR1 SGHRS, CDR2 YFSETQ. CDR3 sequence: CASSFTGGRYEQYF. Here the CDR3 DNA reads TGCGCCAGCAGCTTCACAGGGGGTCGGTACGAGCAGTACTTC.

CDR3 loop: CASSEPNTGINQPQHF. The DNA of the CDR3 is TGCGCCAGCAGTGAGCCAAATACAGGTATCAATCAGCCCCAGCATTTT. V and J are TRBV10-2 and TRBJ1-5, with a weak D call TRBD1 (5 bases). Germline CDR1 is WSHSY and CDR2 is SAAADI. V lost 2 bases, J lost 3 bases, and 14 bases lay in between. This CDR3 spans 16 amino acids.

This clone was observed once. J is TRBJ2-7 and V is TRBV5-4; D is uncertain. The CDR3 consists of 13 residues. The V and J ends lost 4 bases and 5 bases respectively, with 13 bases between them. The V gene's germline CDR1 is SGHNT and CDR2 YYREEE (reference sequence). This CDR3 is CASSPPNRDEQYF. CDR3 DNA: TGTGCCAGCAGCCCCCCGAACCGCGACGAGCAGTACTTC.

The J gene is TRBJ1-4, the V gene TRBV2; possibly TRBD1 for D (6 bases). The V and J ends lost 0 bases and 8 bases respectively, with 13 bases between them. CDR1 is SNHLY, CDR2 FYNNEI, per germline. The CDR3 sequence is 15 residues long. The CDR3 loop reads CASSEADRTGEKLFF. In DNA form, the CDR3 reads TGTGCCAGCAGTGAAGCAGACAGGACCGGGGAAAAACTGTTTTTT.

In its sample, this clone was seen a few times. The chain couples TRBV6-4 to TRBJ2-2, with TRBD1 matching 7 bases. CDR1 is MRHNA and CDR2 is SNTAGT in the germline V gene. The V and J ends lost 2 bases and 0 bases, in that order; junction bases with no gene match: 6. The CDR3 runs to 17 residues. DNA of the CDR3: TGTGCCAGCAGTGACCACGCACAGGGGTCGAACACCGGGGAGCTGTTTTTT. Translated, it gives CASSDHAQGSNTGELFF.

The chain carries TRBV29-1 and TRBJ1-4, with 8 nucleotides matching TRBD1. Per germline, CDR1 SQVTM and CDR2 ANQGSEA. The junction had 4 bases not matched to a gene; V was cut back by 4 bases and J by 3 bases. This CDR3 is 14 amino acids long. CDR3 bases: TGCAGCGTTGGCAGGGGGCAAGCTAATGAAAAACTGTTTTTT. It is translated as CSVGRGQANEKLFF.

The gene calls are TRBV6-5 and TRBJ2-1; 8 bases line up with TRBD2. Germline CDR1 is MNHEY and CDR2 is SVGAGI. The CDR3 is 16 amino acids. Trimming at V came to 3 bases and at J to 6 bases, leaving 10 bases not matched to a gene. The CDR3 reads CASSYSRGGFLNEQFF. Written as DNA, the CDR3 is TGTGCCAGCAGTTATAGTCGGGGGGGGTTTCTCAATGAGCAGTTCTTC.

In its sample, this clone was seen a few times. The chain employs TRBV25-1 and TRBJ1-2; D gene ambiguous. CDR1 and CDR2 from the germline V gene are MGHDK and SYGVNS. The CDR3 has 14 amino acids. Deletions cut 1 base from V and 4 bases from J, with 10 bases between. The CDR3 spells CASSESIGLYGYTF. CDR3 DNA: TGTGCCAGCAGTGAATCAATCGGACTCTATGGCTACACCTTC.

The gene calls are TRBV7-6 and TRBJ1-2, with D perhaps matching TRBD1 (6 bases). The length of the CDR3 is 14 residues. The germline V and J ends were trimmed by 5 bases and 6 bases, with 16 bases remaining between them. Germline CDR1 and CDR2: SGHVS and FNYEAQ. In DNA form, the CDR3 reads TGTGCCAGCAGCCCCCTCGACAGGCCGGATGGCTACACCTTC. Protein product: CASSPLDRPDGYTF.

The chain carries TRBV9 and TRBJ1-4; a possible D gene is TRBD1 (5 bases). Looked up from germline, CDR1 is SGDLS and CDR2 is YYNGEE. Trimming stripped 0 bases from V and 6 bases from J, with 12 bases between. This CDR3 contains 15 residues. The CDR3 DNA follows: TGTGCCAGCAGCGTAGAGGGGCAGGATTATGAAAAACTGTTTTTT. Its translation is CASSVEGQDYEKLFF.

The CDR3 here is CASSFGTGSGNTEAFF. As DNA, the CDR3 is TGTGCCAGCAGCTTTGGGACAGGCTCGGGGAACACTGAAGCTTTCTTT. This chain uses TRBV11-3 with TRBJ1-1, with 8 positions matching TRBD1. This CDR3 is 16 amino acids long. Per germline, CDR1 SGHNT and CDR2 YENEEA. The V and J ends lost 3 bases and 1 base, in that order; junction bases with no gene match: 7. The whole variable domain, remainder taken from reference TRBV11-3 and TRBJ1-1, is EAGVVQSPRYKIIEKKQPVAFWCNPISGHNTLYWYLQNLGQGPELLIRYENEEAVDDSQLPKDRFSAERLKGVDSTLKIQPAELGDSAVYLCASSFGTGSGNTEAFFGQGTRLTVV.

The V gene is TRBV9, the J gene TRBJ2-3; TRBD2 aligns across 9 bases. The ends lost 0 bases at V and 1 base at J; junction bases unmatched: 9. The CDR3 spans 18 residues. CDR1 is SGDLS, CDR2 YYNGEE, per germline. CDR3 protein: CASSVGAFRLAGTDTQYF. Written as DNA, the CDR3 is TGTGCCAGCAGCGTAGGGGCCTTCCGACTAGCGGGCACAGATACGCAGTATTTT.

The chain couples TRBV30 to TRBJ1-6; 7 nucleotides agree with TRBD1. The CDR3 runs to 15 residues. V was clipped by 2 bases and J by 5 bases; unmatched bases: 6. CDR1 and CDR2 from the germline V gene are GTSNPN and SVGIG (reference sequence). The CDR3, as DNA: TGTGCCTGGAGTCGCCGGGACAGAGATAATTCACCCCTCCACTTT. This sequence encodes CAWSRRDRDNSPLHF.

This clone turned up a few times. The chain uses TRBV7-6 and TRBJ2-3; TRBD1 is a possible D gene (5 bases). The CDR3 is 15 residues long. Trimming took off 1 base at V and 2 bases at J, with 10 bases between the two ends. The germline V gene has CDR1 SGHVS and CDR2 FNYEAQ. This CDR3 is CASSLVGLHTDTQYF. CDR3 coding DNA: TGTGCCAGCAGCTTAGTGGGGCTGCACACAGATACGCAGTATTTT.

The genes are TRBV9 and TRBJ1-3, with D tentatively TRBD1 (5 bases). Trimming stripped 4 bases from V and 2 bases from J, with 10 bases between. The germline V gene encodes CDR1 SGDLS and CDR2 YYNGEE. This CDR3 contains 14 residues. Here the CDR3 reads CASSSGITGNTIYF. In DNA form, the CDR3 reads TGTGCCAGCAGCTCAGGGATAACTGGAAACACCATATATTTT.

The V and J genes are TRBV7-6 and TRBJ1-2, with D uncertain. The germline V and J ends were trimmed by 2 bases and 3 bases, with 7 bases remaining between them. The CDR3 has 13 residues. Germline CDR1 is SGHVS and CDR2 is FNYEAQ. The DNA for the CDR3 is TGTGCCAGCAGCTTATCGTCTCACTATGGCTACACCTTC. Amino acids: CASSLSSHYGYTF.

The chain couples TRBV7-9 to TRBJ1-2; tentatively, D is TRBD1 (5 bases). Germline values: CDR1 SEHNR, CDR2 FQNEAQ (reference sequence). This CDR3 has 13 amino acids. Trimming removed 5 bases from V and 4 bases from J, with 11 bases in between. The CDR3 bases are TGTGCCAGCAGCCCCGACAGACCCTATGGCTACACCTTC. Residues: CASSPDRPYGYTF.

The genes are TRBV18 and TRBJ2-6; 7 nucleotides agree with TRBD1. The CDR3 sequence is 16 residues long. Germline V gene data show CDR1 as KGHSH and CDR2 as LQKENI. V trimming: 4 bases; J trimming: 1 base; junction bases outside the gene matches: 4. The CDR3 sequence: CASSLNRGSGANVLTF. For the CDR3, the DNA is TGTGCCAGCTCACTCAACAGGGGATCTGGGGCCAACGTCCTGACTTTC.

The genes are TRBV21-1 and TRBJ1-4; TRBD1 is the table's D call, not checked against the DNA. TRBV21-1 is shown as a pseudogene. CDR3 length: 17 amino acids. In DNA form, the CDR3 reads TGTGCCAGCAGCAGAGGACAGCCCCCACATGGTTGTGAAAAACTGTTTTTT. As protein: CASSRGQPPHGCEKLFF.

This chain links TRBV7-3 with TRBJ2-1, with D tentatively TRBD2 (5 bases). V was trimmed by 1 base and J by 8 bases, leaving 15 bases between them. There are 15 residues in the CDR3. Germline CDR1 and CDR2: SGHTA and FQGTGA. The CDR3 bases are TGTGCCAGCAGCTTAAACGAGCTAGCCTTGGATGAGCAGTTCTTC. Protein sequence: CASSLNELALDEQFF.

This clone was picked up one time. V gene TRBV10-2 combines with J gene TRBJ2-5; tentative D call: TRBD1 (6 bases). The J call is doubtful: the DNA matches TRBJ2-7 better. CDR1 and CDR2 from the germline V gene are WSHSY and SAAADI. This CDR3 contains 13 residues. CDR3 sequence (DNA): TGCGCCAGCAACGAAGACAGGAGCTACGAGCAGTACTTC. This sequence encodes CASNEDRSYEQYF.

The rearrangement uses TRBV6-1 and TRBJ1-1; no firm D call. V was cut by 7 bases and J by 3 bases, with 18 bases left in between. Per germline, CDR1 MNHNS and CDR2 SASEGT. This CDR3 contains 15 residues. CDR3 DNA sequence: TGTGCCAGCAATCCACAAACTCGACATTACACTGAAGCTTTCTTT. Translating gives CASNPQTRHYTEAFF.

The chain links TRBV19 to TRBJ1-1; no clear D gene. The CDR3 has 12 residues. Trimming removed 3 bases from V and 7 bases from J, with 9 bases in between. Germline CDR1 is LNHDA and CDR2 is SQIVND (reference sequence). Written as DNA, the CDR3 is TGTGCCAGTAGTATTTACGGTCGTGAAGCTTTCTTT. Encoded protein: CASSIYGREAFF.

V is TRBV15 and J is TRBJ1-4; 7 nucleotides agree with TRBD1. The J segment lost 6 bases and the V segment lost 3 bases, leaving 10 bases of the junction unmatched. Per germline, CDR1 LNHNV and CDR2 YYDKDF (reference sequence). The CDR3 length is 16 residues. CDR3 amino acids: CATSRVLGQADEKLFF. The DNA for the CDR3 is TGTGCCACCAGCAGGGTCTTAGGACAGGCTGATGAAAAACTGTTTTTT.

This clone has just a few counts. The rearrangement links TRBV6-7 to TRBJ1-6; 7 bases are shared with TRBD1. TRBV6-7 is reported as an ORF; its role is uncertain. V shed 8 bases and J 10 bases; nucleotides not matched to a gene: 17. This CDR3 is 16 amino acids long. The CDR3 region is CASRKCRGRSISPLHF. The CDR3 nucleotides read TGTGCCAGCCGTAAGTGTAGGGGGCGTAGCATATCACCCCTCCACTTT.